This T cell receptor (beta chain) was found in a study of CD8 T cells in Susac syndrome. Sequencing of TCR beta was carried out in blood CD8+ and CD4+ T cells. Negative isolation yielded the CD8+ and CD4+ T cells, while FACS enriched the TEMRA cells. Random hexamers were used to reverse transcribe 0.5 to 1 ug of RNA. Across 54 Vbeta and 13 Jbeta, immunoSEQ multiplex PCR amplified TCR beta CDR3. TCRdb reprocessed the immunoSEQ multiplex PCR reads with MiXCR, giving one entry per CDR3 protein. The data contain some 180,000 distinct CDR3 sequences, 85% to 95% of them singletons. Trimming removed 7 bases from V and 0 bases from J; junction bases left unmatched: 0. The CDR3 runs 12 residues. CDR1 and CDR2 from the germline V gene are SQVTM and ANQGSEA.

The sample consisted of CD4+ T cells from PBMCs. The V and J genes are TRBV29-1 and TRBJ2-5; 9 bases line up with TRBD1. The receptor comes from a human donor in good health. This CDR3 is CSGQGDQETQYF. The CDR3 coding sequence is TGCAGCGGACAGGGGGACCAAGAGACCCAGTACTTC.